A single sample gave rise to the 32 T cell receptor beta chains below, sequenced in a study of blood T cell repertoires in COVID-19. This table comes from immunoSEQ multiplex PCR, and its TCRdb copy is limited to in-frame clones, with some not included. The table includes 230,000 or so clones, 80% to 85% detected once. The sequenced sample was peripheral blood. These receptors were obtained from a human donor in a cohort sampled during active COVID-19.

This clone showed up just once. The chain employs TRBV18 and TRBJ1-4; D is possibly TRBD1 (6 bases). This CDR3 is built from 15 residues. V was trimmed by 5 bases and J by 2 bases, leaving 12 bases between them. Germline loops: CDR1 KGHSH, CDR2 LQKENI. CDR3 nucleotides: TGTGCCAGCTCAGAGCAGGGGCGCACTAATGAAAAACTGTTTTTT. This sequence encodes CASSEQGRTNEKLFF.

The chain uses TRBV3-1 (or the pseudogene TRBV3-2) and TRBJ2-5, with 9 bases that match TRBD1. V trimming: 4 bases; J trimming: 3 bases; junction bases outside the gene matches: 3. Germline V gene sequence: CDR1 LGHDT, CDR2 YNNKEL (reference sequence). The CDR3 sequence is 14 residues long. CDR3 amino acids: CASSLGTGKETQYF. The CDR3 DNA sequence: TGTGCCAGCAGCCTAGGGACAGGGAAAGAGACCCAGTACTTC.

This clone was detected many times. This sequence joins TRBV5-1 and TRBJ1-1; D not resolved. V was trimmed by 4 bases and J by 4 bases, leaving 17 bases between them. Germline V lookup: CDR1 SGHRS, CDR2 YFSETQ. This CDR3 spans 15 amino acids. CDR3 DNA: TGCGCCAGCAGCACCCTTATACCGGAGGGCACTGAAGCTTTCTTT. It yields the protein CASSTLIPEGTEAFF. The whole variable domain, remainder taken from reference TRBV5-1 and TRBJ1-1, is KAGVTQTPRYLIKTRGQQVTLSCSPISGHRSVSWYQQTPGQGLQFLFEYFSETQRNKGNFPGRFSGRQFSNSRSEMNVSTLELGDSALYLCASSTLIPEGTEAFFGQGTRLTVV.

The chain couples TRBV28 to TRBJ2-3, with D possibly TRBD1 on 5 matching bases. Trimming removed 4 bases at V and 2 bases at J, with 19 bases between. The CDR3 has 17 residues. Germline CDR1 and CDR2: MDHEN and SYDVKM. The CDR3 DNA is TGTGCCAGCAGTTACTACGCTCCAGGGTTGGACACAGATACGCAGTATTTT. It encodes CASSYYAPGLDTDTQYF.

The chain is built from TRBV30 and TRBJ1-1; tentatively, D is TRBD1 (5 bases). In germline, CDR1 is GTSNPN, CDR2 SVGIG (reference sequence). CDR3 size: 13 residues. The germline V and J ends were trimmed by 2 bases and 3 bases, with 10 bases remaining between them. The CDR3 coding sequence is TGTGCCTGGAGTATACAGGCTTACACTGAAGCTTTCTTT. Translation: CAWSIQAYTEAFF.

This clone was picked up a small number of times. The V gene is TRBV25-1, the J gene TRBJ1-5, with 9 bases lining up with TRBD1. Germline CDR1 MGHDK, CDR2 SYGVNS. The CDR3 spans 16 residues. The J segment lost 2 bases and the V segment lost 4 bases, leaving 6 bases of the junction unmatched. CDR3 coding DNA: TGTGCCAGCAGTGCAGGGACAGGGCGAGGCAATCAGCCCCAGCATTTT. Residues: CASSAGTGRGNQPQHF. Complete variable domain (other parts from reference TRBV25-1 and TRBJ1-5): EADIYQTPRYLVIGTGKKITLECSQTMGHDKMYWYQQDPGMELHLIHYSYGVNSTEKGDLSSESTVSRIRTEHFPLTLESARPSHTSQYLCASSAGTGRGNQPQHFGDGTRLSIL.

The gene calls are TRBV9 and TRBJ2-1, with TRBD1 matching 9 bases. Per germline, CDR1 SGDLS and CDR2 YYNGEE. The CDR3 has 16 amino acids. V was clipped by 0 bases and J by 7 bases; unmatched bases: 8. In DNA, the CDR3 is TGTGCCAGCAGCGTAGGGTCGGGACAGGGAGGTAATGAGCAGTTCTTC. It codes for CASSVGSGQGGNEQFF.

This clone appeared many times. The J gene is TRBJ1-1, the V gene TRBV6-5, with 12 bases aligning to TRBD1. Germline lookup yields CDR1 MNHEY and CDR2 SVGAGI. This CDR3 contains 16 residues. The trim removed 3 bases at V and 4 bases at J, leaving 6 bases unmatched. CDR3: CASSYLGTGGSTEAFF. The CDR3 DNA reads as TGTGCCAGCAGTTATCTGGGGACAGGGGGCTCCACTGAAGCTTTCTTT.

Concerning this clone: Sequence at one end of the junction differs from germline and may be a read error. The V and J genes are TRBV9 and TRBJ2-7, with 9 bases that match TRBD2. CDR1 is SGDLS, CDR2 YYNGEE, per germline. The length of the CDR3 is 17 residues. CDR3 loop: CARSDQGGLAGFYEQYF. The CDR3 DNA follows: TGCGCCCGCAGCGACCAGGGGGGGCTAGCGGGGTTCTACGAGCAGTACTTC.

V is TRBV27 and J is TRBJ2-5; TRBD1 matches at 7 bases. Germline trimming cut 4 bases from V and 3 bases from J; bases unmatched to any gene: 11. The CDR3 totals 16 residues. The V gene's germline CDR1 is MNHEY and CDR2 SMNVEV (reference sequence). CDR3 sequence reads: CASSSTGAQIEETQYF. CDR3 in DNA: TGTGCCAGCAGTTCTACAGGGGCCCAGATCGAAGAGACCCAGTACTTC.

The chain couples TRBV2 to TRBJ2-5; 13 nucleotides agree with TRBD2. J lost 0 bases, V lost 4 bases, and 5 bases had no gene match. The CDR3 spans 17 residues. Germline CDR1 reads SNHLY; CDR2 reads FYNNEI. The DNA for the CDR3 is TGTGCCAGCAGTGGGACTAGCGGGAGCATTGACCAAGAGACCCAGTACTTC. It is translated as CASSGTSGSIDQETQYF.

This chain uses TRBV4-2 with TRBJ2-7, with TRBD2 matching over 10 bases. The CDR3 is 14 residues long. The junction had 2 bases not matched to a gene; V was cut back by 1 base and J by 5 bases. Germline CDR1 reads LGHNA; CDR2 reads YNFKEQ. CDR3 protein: CASSQGLAGDEQYF. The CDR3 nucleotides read TGTGCCAGCAGCCAAGGCCTAGCGGGAGACGAGCAGTACTTC.

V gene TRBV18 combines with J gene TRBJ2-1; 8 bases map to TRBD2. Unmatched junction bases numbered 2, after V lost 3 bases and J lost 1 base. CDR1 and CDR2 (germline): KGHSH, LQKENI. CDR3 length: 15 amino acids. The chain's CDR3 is CASSPPGGSYNEQFF. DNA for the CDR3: TGTGCCAGCTCACCTCCGGGGGGGTCCTACAATGAGCAGTTCTTC.

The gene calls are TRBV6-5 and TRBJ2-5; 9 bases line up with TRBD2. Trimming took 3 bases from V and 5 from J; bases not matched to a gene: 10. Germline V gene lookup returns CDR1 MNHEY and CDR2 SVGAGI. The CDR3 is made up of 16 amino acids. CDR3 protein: CASSYLVAGGQETQYF. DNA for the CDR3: TGTGCCAGCAGTTATTTGGTCGCGGGAGGGCAGGAGACCCAGTACTTC.

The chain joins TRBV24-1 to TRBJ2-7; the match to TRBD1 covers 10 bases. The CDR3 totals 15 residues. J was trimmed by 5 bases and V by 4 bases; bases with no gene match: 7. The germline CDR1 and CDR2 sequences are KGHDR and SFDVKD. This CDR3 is CATSDSGTGVNEQYF. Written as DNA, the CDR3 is TGTGCCACCAGTGACTCCGGGACAGGGGTAAACGAGCAGTACTTC.

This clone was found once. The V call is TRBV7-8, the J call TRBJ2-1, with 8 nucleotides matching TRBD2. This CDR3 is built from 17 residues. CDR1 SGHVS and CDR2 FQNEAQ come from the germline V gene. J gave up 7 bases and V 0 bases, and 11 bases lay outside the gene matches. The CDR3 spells CASSLAHAGGKSNEQFF. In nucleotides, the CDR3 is TGTGCCAGCAGCTTAGCGCATGCGGGAGGTAAGAGTAATGAGCAGTTCTTC.

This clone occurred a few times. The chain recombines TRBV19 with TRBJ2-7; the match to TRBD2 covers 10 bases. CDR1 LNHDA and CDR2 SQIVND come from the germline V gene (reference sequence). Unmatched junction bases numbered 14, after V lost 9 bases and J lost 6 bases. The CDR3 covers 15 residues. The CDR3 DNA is TGTGCCAGCTCTAAGCGGGAGGGCCGTATTAGCGAGCAGTACTTC. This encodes CASSKREGRISEQYF.

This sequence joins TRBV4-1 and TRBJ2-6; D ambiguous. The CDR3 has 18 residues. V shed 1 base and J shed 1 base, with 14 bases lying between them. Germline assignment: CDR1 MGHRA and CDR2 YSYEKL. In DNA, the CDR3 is TGCGCCAGCAGCCAAGTGTCGGTTCGCGTGTCTGGGGCCAACGTCCTGACTTTC. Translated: CASSQVSVRVSGANVLTF.

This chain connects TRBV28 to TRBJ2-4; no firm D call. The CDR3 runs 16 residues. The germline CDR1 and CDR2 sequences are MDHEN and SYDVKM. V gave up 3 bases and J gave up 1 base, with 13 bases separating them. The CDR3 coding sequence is TGTGCCAGCAGTTTTGGCGTGGAGAGGGCCAAAAACATTCAGTACTTC. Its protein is CASSFGVERAKNIQYF.

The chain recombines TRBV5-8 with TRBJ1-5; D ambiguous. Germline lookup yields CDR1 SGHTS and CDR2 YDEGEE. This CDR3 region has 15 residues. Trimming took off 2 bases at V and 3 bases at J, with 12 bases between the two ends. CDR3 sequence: CASSFETVNNQPQHF. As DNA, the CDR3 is TGTGCCAGCAGCTTCGAAACGGTCAACAATCAGCCCCAGCATTTT.

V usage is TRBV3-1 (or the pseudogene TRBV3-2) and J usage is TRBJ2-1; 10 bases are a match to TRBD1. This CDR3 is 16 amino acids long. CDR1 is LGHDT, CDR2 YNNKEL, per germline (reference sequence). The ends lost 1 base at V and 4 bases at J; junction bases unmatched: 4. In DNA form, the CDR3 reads TGTGCCAGCAGCCAAGGGACAGGGGGAAGGTACAATGAGCAGTTCTTC. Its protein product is CASSQGTGGRYNEQFF.

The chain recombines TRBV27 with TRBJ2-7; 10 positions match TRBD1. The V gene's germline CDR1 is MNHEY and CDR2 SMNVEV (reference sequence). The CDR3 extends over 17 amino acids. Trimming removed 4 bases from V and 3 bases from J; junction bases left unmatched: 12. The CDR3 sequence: CASSSGTGVFGIYEQYF. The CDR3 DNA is TGTGCCAGCAGTTCGGGGACAGGGGTGTTCGGGATCTACGAGCAGTACTTC.

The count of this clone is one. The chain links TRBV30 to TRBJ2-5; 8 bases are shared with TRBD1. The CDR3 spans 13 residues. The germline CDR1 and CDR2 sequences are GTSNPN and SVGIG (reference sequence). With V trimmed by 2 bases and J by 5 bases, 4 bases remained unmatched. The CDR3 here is CAWSRQGRETQYF. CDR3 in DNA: TGTGCCTGGAGTAGACAGGGGCGGGAGACCCAGTACTTC. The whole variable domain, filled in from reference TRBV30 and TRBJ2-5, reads SQTIHQWPATLVQPVGSPLSLECTVEGTSNPNLYWYRQAAGRGLQLLFYSVGIGQISSEVPQNLSASRPQDRQFILSSKKLLLSDSGFYLCAWSRQGRETQYFGPGTRLLVL.

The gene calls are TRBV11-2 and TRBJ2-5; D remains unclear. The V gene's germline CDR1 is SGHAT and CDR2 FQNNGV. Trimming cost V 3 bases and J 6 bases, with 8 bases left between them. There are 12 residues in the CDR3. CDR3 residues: CASSFSWQTQYF. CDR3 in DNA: TGTGCCAGCAGCTTCTCTTGGCAGACCCAGTACTTC.

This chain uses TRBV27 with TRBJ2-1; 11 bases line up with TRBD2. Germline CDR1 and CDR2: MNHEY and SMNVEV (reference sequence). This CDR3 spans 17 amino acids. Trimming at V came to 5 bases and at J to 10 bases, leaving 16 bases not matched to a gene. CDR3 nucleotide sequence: TGTGCCAGCAGTCAGAATCCGGGACTAGCGGCTTCAGGCGAGCAGTTCTTC. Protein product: CASSQNPGLAASGEQFF.

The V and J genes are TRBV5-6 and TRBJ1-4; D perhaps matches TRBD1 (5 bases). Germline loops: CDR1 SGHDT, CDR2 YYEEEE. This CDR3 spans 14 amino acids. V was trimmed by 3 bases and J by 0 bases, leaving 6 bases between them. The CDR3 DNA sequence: TGTGCCAGCAGCTGGGGGGCAACTAATGAAAAACTGTTTTTT. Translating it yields CASSWGATNEKLFF.

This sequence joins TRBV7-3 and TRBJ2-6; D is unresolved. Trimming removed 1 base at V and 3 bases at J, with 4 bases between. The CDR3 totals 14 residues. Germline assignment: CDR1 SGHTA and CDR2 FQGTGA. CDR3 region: CASSLSGGANVLTF. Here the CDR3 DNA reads TGTGCCAGCAGCTTAAGCGGTGGGGCCAACGTCCTGACTTTC.

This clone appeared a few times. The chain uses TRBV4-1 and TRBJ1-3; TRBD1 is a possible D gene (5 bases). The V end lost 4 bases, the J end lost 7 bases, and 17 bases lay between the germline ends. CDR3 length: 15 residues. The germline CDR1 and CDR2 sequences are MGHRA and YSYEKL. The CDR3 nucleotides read TGCGCCAGCAGCCTACGACCGGGGGGACCCAACACCATATATTTT. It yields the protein CASSLRPGGPNTIYF.

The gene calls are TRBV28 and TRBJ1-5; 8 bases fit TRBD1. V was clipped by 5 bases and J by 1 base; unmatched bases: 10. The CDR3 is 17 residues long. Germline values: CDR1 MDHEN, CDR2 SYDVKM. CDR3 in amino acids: CASSTGQGGLSNQPQHF. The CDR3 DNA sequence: TGTGCCAGCAGTACCGGACAGGGTGGATTAAGCAATCAGCCCCAGCATTTT.

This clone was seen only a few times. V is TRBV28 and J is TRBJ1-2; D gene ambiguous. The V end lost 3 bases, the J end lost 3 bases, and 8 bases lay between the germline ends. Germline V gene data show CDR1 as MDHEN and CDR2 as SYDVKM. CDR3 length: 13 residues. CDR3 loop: CASSFAQDYGYTF. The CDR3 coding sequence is TGTGCCAGCAGTTTCGCCCAGGACTATGGCTACACCTTC.

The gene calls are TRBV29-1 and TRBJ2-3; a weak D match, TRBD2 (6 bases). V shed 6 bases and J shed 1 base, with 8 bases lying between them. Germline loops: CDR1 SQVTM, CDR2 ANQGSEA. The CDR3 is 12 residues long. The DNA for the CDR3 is TGCAGCGTGGACTACCGCACAGATACGCAGTATTTT. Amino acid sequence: CSVDYRTDTQYF.

CDR3 in amino acids: CAWSGLALKQYF. The CDR3 coding sequence is TGTGCCTGGAGTGGACTAGCTCTCAAGCAGTACTTC. The V call is TRBV30, the J call TRBJ2-7; 7 bases are a match to TRBD2. J was trimmed by 8 bases and V by 1 base; bases with no gene match: 5. The CDR3 runs 12 residues. Per germline, CDR1 GTSNPN and CDR2 SVGIG (reference sequence).